The TCR beta chain described here comes from a study of CD4 T cells in relation to SARS-CoV-2 and coronaviruses (dated by TCRdb to about 2021). Looking at the study overall: Using patient-derived lymphoblastoid cell lines, the shared crossreactive spike epitopes were mapped to their HLA restriction. At the level of individual TCR clonotypes, the study evaluated whether memory CD4+ T cells crossreact between the spike proteins of SARS-CoV-2 and those of common cold coronaviruses. The Adaptive Biotechnologies TCR-sequencing kit was used to sequence samples from three pre-COVID donors and the naive versus memory experiments, while other data came from Illumina-based sequencing. A different, Illumina-based TCR-beta assay was used to sequence expansion assays from other donors in the study.

What the work shows at the level of the full study, not this receptor alone: Sequencing naive versus memory cells indicated that the assay picks up memory recall responses, not primary responses primed during culture. Crossreactive clones showed significantly weaker SARS-CoV-2-driven expansion than monoreactive clones, consistent with antigenic imprinting. Pre-pandemic and post-infection samples were not both contributed by any donor, so tracing of the source of pre-existing responses was limited. The study was limited by small numbers of patients and tested TCRs. Memory CD4+ clonotypes crossrecognizing SARS-CoV-2 and at least one common cold coronavirus spike were found in around 71% of donors. Because the crossreactivity analysis focused on spike protein, crossreactivity against other viral proteins was not assessed.

CD4+ T cells from unexposed donors were collected before the COVID-19 pandemic (2011-2018). Naive and memory CD4+ T cells were separated from cryopreserved PBMCs by CD4 enrichment followed by EasySep naive CD4+ T cell enrichment. Leukapheresis product for the unexposed donors was bought commercially. PBMCs were isolated from leukapheresis product or whole blood by Ficoll-Paque PLUS gradient centrifugation. The PBMCs went either fresh into the expansion assay or into cryopreservation at -140 degrees C. The QIAamp Micro DNA Kit was used to extract genomic DNA from the CD4+ T cells. Deep-resolution immunoSEQ TCR-beta sequencing was performed on DNA from uncultured naive and memory CD4+ T cells. In the original analysis: During preprocessing, nonproductive sequences were removed, along with CDR3s that did not begin with C, did not end with F or W, or were shorter than 7 amino acids. Cultured and uncultured naive and memory CD4+ repertoires were searched for CDR3s previously identified as spike- and CEF-reactive. CDR3 homology was measured as pairwise Levenshtein distance, computed with the stringdist R package after trimming three terminal residues from each end. The clones in this table, taken by TCRdb from immuneACCESS, are in-frame only. Not every clone is retained; where verified, under half of the shortfall comes from an unresolved V gene, and the cause of the rest is unknown. Clonal size and the V and J genes are those of that table, whereas D and trimming came from the DNA. Across this sample there are some 70,000 clones, with more than 85% seen only once. The ten largest make up 0.23% of the sample.

The trim is 2 bases for V and 4 bases for J, with a gap of 6 bases between the germline ends. Inclusive of the bounding cysteine and phenylalanine, the CDR3 is 12 residues long. Only the CDR3 DNA stays, 36 bases, in frame from base 1. The germline V gene gives CDR1 as SGDLS and CDR2 as YYNGEE. This clone was counted a single time. Its antigen remains undetermined. No base quality values were provided; no much bigger clone lies one nucleotide off. This TCR was sampled from a human donor in good health. Sequencing was done on a sample of naive CD4+ T cells from PBMCs. The sample's cell subset or site label, decoded: naive CD4+ T cells isolated by negative enrichment. The sequence is built from TRBV9 and TRBJ2-5; the D gene remains uncertain. The CDR3 protein is CASSVTPETQYF. The bases are TGTGCCAGCAGCGTTACACCAGAGACCCAGTACTTC.